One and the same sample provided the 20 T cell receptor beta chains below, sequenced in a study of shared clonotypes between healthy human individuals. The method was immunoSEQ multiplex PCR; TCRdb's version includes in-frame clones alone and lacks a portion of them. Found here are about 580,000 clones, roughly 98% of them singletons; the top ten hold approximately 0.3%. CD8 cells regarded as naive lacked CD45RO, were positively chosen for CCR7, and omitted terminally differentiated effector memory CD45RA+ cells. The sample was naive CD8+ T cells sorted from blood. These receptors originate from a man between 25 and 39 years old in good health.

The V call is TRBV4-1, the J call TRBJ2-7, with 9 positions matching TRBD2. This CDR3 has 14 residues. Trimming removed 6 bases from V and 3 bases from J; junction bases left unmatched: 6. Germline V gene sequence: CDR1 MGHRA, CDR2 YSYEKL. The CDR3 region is CASREREDDYEQYF. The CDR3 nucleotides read TGCGCCAGCAGGGAGCGGGAGGACGACTACGAGCAGTACTTC.

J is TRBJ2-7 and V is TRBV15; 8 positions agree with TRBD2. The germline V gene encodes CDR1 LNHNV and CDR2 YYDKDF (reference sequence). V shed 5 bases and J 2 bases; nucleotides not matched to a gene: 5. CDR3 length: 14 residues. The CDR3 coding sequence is TGTGCCACCAGCGCGACTAGCGAGGCCTACGAGCAGTACTTC. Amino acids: CATSATSEAYEQYF.

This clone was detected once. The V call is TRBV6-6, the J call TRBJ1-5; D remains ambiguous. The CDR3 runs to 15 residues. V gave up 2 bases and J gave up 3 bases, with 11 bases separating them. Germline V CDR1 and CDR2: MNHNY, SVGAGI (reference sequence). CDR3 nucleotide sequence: TGTGCCAGCAGTTACCGGCCGGGCAACAATCAGCCCCAGCATTTT. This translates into CASSYRPGNNQPQHF.

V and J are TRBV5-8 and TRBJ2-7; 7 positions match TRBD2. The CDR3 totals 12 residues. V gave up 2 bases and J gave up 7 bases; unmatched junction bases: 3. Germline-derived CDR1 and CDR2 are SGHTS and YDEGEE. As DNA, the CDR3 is TGTGCCAGCAGCTTTGGACTAGGGGAGCAGTACTTC. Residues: CASSFGLGEQYF.

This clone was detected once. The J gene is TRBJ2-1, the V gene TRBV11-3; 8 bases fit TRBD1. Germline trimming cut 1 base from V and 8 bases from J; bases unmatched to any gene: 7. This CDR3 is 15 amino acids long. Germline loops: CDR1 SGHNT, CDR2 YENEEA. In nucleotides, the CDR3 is TGTGCCAGCAGCTTAGTGGGACAGGAAGGGGATGAGCAGTTCTTC. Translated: CASSLVGQEGDEQFF.

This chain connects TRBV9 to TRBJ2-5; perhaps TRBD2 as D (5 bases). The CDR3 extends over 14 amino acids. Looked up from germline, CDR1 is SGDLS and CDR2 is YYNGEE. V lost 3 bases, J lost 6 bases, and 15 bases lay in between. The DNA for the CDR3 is TGTGCCAGCAGCGATGGACTTCAACCACAGACCCAGTACTTC. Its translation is CASSDGLQPQTQYF.

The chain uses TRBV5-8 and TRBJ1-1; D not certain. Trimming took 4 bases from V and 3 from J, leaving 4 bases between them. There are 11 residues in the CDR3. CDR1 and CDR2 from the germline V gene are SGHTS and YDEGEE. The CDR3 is CASSQDTEAFF. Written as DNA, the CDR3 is TGTGCCAGCAGCCAAGACACTGAAGCTTTCTTT.

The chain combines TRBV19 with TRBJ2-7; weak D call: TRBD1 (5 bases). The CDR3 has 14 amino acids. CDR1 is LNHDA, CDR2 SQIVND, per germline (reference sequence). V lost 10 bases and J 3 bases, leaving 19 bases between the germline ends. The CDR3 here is CATSPGSLGYEQYF. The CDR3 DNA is TGTGCCACGAGTCCAGGGTCTCTTGGCTACGAGCAGTACTTC.

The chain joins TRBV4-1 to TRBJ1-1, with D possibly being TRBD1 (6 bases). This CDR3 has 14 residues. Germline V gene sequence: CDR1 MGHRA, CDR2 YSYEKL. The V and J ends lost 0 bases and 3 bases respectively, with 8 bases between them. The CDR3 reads CASSQEGADTEAFF. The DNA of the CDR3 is TGCGCCAGCAGCCAAGAGGGGGCGGACACTGAAGCTTTCTTT.

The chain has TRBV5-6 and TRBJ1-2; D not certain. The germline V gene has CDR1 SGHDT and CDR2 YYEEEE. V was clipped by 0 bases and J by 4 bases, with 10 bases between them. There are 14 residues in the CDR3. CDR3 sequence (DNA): TGTGCCAGCAGCTTGGACGGGAGCCCCTATGGCTACACCTTC. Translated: CASSLDGSPYGYTF.

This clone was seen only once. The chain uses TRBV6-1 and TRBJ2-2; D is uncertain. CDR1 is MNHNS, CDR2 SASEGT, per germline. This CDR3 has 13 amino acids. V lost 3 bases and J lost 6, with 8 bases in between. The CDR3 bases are TGTGCCAGCAGTGATACCTACCCCGGGGAGCTGTTTTTT. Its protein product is CASSDTYPGELFF.

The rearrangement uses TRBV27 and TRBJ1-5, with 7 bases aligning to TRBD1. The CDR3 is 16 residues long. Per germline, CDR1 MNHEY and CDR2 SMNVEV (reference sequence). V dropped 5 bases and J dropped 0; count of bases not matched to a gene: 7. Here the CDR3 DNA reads TGTGCCAGCAGTGCCGAGGGGGCCTATAGCAATCAGCCCCAGCATTTT. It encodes CASSAEGAYSNQPQHF.

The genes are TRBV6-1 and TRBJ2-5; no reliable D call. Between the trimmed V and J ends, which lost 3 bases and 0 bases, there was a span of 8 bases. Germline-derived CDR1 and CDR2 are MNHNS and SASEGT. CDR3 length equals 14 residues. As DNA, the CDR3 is TGTGCCAGCAGTGATCTGGGGTACCAAGAGACCCAGTACTTC. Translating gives CASSDLGYQETQYF.

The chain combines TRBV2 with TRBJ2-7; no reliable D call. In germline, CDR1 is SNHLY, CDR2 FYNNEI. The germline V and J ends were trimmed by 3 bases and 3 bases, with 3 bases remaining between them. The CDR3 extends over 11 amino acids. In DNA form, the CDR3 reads TGTGCCAGCAGTGAGTTCTACGAGCAGTACTTC. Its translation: CASSEFYEQYF.

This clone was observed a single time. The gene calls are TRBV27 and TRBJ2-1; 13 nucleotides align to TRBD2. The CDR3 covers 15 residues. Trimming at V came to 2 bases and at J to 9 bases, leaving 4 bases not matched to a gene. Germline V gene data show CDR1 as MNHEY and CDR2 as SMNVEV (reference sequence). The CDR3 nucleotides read TGTGCCAGCAGTTTAAGGACTAGCGGGAGTAGTGAGCAGTTCTTC. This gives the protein CASSLRTSGSSEQFF.

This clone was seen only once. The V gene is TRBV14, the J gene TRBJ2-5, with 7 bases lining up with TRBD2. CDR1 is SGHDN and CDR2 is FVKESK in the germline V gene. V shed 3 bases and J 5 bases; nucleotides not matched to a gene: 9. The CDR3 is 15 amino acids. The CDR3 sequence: CASSHGTTLLETQYF. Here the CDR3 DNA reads TGTGCCAGCAGCCACGGGACTACCCTTTTGGAGACCCAGTACTTC.

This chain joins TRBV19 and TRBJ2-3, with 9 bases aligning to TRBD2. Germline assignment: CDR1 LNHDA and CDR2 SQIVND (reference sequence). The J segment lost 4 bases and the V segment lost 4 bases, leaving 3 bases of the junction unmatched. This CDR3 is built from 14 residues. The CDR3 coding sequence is TGTGCCAGTAGTACCGTAGCGGGAGCAGATACGCAGTATTTT. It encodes CASSTVAGADTQYF.

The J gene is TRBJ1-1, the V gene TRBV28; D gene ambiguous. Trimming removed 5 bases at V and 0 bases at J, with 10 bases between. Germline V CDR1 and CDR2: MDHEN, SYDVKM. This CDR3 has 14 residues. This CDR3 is CASSTQLLNTEAFF. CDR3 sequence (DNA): TGTGCCAGCAGTACACAGCTACTGAACACTGAAGCTTTCTTT. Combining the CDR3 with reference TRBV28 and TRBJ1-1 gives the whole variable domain DVKVTQSSRYLVKRTGEKVFLECVQDMDHENMFWYRQDPGLGLRLIYFSYDVKMKEKGDIPEGYSVSREKKERFSLILESASTNQTSMYLCASSTQLLNTEAFFGQGTRLTVV.

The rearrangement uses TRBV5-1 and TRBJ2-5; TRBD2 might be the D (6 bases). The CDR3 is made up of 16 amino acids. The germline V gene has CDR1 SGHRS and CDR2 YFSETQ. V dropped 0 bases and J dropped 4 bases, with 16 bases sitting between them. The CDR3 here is CASSLVSGGVIETQYF. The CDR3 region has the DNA TGCGCCAGCAGCTTGGTTTCCGGGGGAGTTATAGAGACCCAGTACTTC.

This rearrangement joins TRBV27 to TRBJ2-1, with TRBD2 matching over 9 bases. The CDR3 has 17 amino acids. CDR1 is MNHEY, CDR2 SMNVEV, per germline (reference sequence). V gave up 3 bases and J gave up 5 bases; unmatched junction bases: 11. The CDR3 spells CASSFDRAGGPHNEQFF. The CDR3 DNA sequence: TGTGCCAGCAGTTTCGATCGGGCGGGAGGGCCCCACAATGAGCAGTTCTTC.